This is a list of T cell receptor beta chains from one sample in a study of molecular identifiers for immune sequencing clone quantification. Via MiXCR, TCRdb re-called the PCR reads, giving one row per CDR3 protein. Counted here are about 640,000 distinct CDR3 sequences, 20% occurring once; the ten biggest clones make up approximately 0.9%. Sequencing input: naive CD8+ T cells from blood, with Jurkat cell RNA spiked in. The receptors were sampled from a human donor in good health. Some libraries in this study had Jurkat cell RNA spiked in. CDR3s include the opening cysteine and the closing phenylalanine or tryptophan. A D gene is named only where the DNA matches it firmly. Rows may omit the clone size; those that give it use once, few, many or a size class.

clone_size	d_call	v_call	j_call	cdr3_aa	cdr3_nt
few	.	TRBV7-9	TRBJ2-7	CASLTDLSDPYEQYF	TGTGCCAGCCTCACTGACTTAAGTGACCCCTACGAGCAGTACTTC
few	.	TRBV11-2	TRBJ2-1	CASSLEPTSPYNEQFF	TGTGCCAGCAGCTTAGAGCCCACTAGCCCATACAATGAGCAGTTCTTC
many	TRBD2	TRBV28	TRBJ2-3	CASSSAIGLAGGEDTQYF	TGTGCCAGCAGTTCAGCCATAGGACTAGCGGGAGGAGAAGATACGCAGTATTTT
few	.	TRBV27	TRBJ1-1	CASSPRAGRGTEAFF	TGTGCCAGCAGTCCCAGGGCAGGGAGGGGCACTGAAGCTTTCTTT
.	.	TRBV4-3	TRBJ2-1	CASSPGQGRNNEQFF	TGCGCCAGCAGCCCAGGGCAGGGACGTAACAATGAGCAGTTCTTC
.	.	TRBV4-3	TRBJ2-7	CASSSVDRSYEQYF	TGCGCCAGCAGCTCCGTTGACAGATCCTACGAGCAGTACTTC
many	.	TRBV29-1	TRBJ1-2	CSVVDGLKGYTF	TGCAGCGTTGTTGATGGGCTTAAGGGCTACACCTTC
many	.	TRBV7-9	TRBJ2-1	CASSFAGTGSVYNEQFF	TGTGCCAGCAGCTTCGCAGGGACGGGATCGGTCTACAATGAGCAGTTCTTC
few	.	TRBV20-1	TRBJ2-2	CSASRGIGELFF	TGCAGTGCTAGTAGGGGAATCGGGGAGCTGTTTTTT
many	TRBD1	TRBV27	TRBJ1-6	CASGGTVYNSPLHF	TGTGCCAGCGGCGGGACAGTCTATAATTCACCCCTCCACTTT
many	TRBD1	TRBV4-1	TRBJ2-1	CASSQGQADYNEQFF	TGCGCCAGCAGCCAGGGACAGGCTGACTACAATGAGCAGTTCTTC
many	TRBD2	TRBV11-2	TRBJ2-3	CASSLVGTSGSRTDTQYF	TGTGCCAGCAGCTTAGTGGGGACTAGCGGATCTCGCACAGATACGCAGTATTTT
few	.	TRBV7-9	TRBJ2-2	CASSLEAGVHGELFF	TGTGCCAGCAGCTTAGAGGCAGGGGTTCACGGGGAGCTGTTTTTT
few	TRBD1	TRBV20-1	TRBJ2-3	CSAREVGQGTTDTQYF	TGCAGTGCCCGAGAGGTGGGACAGGGGACCACAGATACGCAGTATTTT
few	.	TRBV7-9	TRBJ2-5	CASCWSLGGPQETQYF	TGTGCCAGCTGCTGGAGCCTTGGGGGGCCACAAGAGACCCAGTACTTC
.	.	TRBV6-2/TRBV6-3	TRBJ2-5	CASRTPIEFQETQYF	TGTGCCAGCAGAACTCCGATCGAGTTCCAAGAGACCCAGTACTTC
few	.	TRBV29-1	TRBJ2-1	CSAWGASGTSGNEQFF	TGCAGCGCCTGGGGAGCGTCAGGGACATCGGGCAATGAGCAGTTCTTC
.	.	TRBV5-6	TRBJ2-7	CASSLEPSATYEQYF	TGTGCCAGCAGCTTGGAACCCAGTGCTACTTACGAGCAGTACTTC
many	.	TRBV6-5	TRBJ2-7	CASSSRIGGQYF	TGTGCCAGCAGTTCGCGTATCGGGGGCCAGTACTTC
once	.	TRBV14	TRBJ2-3	CSSSLQNTDTQYF	TGTTCCAGCAGCCTTCAAAACACAGATACGCAGTATTTT
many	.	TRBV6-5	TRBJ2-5	CASSYSIGYQETQYF	TGTGCCAGCAGTTACTCGATCGGGTACCAAGAGACCCAGTACTTC
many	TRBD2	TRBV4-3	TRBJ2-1	CASSQEGLADNEQFF	TGCGCCAGCAGCCAAGAGGGACTAGCGGACAATGAGCAGTTCTTC
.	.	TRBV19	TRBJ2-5	CASSTGRFVAQYF	TGTGCCAGTAGTACCGGGCGGTTCGTGGCCCAGTACTTC
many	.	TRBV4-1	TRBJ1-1	CASSKGQGITEAFF	TGCGCCAGCAGCAAAGGGCAGGGGATCACTGAAGCTTTCTTT
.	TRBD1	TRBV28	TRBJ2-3	CASSTGQGLTVDTQDF	TGTGCCAGCAGTACCGGACAGGGGTTGACAGTGGATACGCAGGATTTT
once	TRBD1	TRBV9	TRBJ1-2	CASSVGQGAYGYTF	TGTGCCAGCAGCGTCGGACAGGGTGCCTATGGCTACACCTTC
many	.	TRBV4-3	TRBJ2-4	CASSQDVGRGFDKNIQYF	TGCGCCAGCAGCCAAGATGTGGGCAGGGGCTTTGACAAAAACATTCAGTACTTC
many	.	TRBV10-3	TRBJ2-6	CAILPGRIDSGANVLTF	TGTGCCATATTACCGGGACGTATCGACTCTGGGGCCAACGTCCTGACTTTC
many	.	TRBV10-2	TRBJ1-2	CASSEVSTSGNYGYTF	TGCGCCAGCAGTGAGGTATCCACGTCAGGAAACTATGGCTACACCTTC
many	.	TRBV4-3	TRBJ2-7	CASSQDRSASYEQYF	TGCGCCAGCAGCCAAGATCGGAGCGCCTCCTACGAGCAGTACTTC
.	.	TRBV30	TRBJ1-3	CACGYIASGNTIYF	TGTGCCTGCGGGTACATTGCCTCTGGAAACACCATATATTTT
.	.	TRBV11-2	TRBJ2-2	CASSSWVDGELFF	TGTGCCAGCAGCTCTTGGGTTGACGGGGAGCTGTTTTTT
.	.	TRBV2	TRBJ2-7	CASRVYGQYF	TGTGCCAGCAGGGTCTACGGGCAGTACTTC
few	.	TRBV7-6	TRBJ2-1	CASSLYVGNEQFF	TGTGCCAGCAGCTTATATGTAGGAAACGAGCAGTTCTTC
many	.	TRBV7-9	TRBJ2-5	CASSFLTGGHQETQYF	TGTGCCAGCAGCTTCCTAACAGGAGGACACCAAGAGACCCAGTACTTC
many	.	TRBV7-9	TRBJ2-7	CASSPPGSGGDEQYF	TGTGCCAGCAGCCCCCCCGGTTCCGGAGGGGACGAGCAGTACTTC
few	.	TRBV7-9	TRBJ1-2	CASSRGTNYGYTF	TGTGCCAGCAGCCGTGGAACTAACTATGGCTACACCTTC
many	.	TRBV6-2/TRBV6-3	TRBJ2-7	CASSVSYEQYF	TGTGCCAGCAGTGTATCCTACGAGCAGTACTTC
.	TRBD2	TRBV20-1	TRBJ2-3	CSARDGTSGSLDTQYF	TGCAGTGCTAGGGACGGGACTAGCGGGAGCTTAGATACGCAGTATTTT
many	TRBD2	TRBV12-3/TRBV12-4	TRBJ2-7	CASSFRLAESSYEQYF	TGTGCCAGCAGTTTCCGACTAGCGGAGAGCTCCTACGAGCAGTACTTC
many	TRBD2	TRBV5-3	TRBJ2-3	CASSWGEAGGPDTQYF	TGTGCCAGCAGCTGGGGAGAAGCGGGAGGGCCAGATACGCAGTATTTT
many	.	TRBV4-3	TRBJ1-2	CASSQDTGSGYGYTF	TGCGCCAGCAGCCAAGATACAGGGTCTGGGTATGGCTACACCTTC
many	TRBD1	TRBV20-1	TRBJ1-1	CSARWDRGHGEAFF	TGCAGTGCTAGATGGGACAGGGGGCACGGTGAAGCTTTCTTT
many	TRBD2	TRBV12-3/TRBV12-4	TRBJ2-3	CASSPIGGSGTSGTLSTDTQYF	TGTGCCAGCAGCCCAATAGGGGGCTCCGGGACTAGCGGGACCTTAAGCACAGATACGCAGTATTTT
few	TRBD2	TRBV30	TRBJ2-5	CAWSPRGVGGKTQYF	TGTGCCTGGAGTCCCCGCGGGGTGGGAGGGAAGACCCAGTACTTC
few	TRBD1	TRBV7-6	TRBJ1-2	CASSLGDSGFYGYTF	TGTGCCAGCAGCTTAGGGGACAGCGGCTTCTATGGCTACACCTTC
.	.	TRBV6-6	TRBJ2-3	CASRDLGLGSGDTQYF	TGTGCCAGCCGTGATTTGGGACTCGGGAGCGGGGATACGCAGTATTTT
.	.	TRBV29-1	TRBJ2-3	CSVVVMTGQDTQYF	TGCAGCGTTGTAGTTATGACGGGCCAGGATACGCAGTATTTT